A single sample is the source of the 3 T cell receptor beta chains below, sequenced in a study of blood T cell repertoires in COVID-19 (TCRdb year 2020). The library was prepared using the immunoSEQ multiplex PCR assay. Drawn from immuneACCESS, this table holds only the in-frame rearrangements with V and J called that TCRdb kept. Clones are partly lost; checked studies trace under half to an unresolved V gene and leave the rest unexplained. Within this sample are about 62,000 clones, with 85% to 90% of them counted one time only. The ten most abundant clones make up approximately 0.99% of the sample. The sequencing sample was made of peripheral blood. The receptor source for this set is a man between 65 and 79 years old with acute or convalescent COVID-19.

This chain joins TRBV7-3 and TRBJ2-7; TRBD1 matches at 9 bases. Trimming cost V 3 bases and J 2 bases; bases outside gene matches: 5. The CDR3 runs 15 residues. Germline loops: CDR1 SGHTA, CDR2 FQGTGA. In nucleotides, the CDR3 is TGTGCCAGCAGCTTGGGACAGGGTTTTGCCTACGAGCAGTACTTC. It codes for CASSLGQGFAYEQYF. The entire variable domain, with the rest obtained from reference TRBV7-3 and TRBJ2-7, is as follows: GAGVSQTPSNKVTEKGKYVELRCDPISGHTALYWYRQSLGQGPEFLIYFQGTGAADDSGLPNDRFFAVRPEGSVSTLKIQRTERGDSAVYLCASSLGQGFAYEQYFGPGTRLTVT.

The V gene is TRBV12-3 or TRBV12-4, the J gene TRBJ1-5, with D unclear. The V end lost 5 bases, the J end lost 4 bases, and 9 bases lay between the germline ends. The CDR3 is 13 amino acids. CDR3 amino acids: CASSPLRNQPQHF. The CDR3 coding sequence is TGTGCCAGCAGTCCCCTTAGAAATCAGCCCCAGCATTTT.

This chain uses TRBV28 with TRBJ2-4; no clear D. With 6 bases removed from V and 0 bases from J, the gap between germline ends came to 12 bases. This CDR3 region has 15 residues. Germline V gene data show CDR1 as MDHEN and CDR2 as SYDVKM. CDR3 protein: CASRISRVAKNIQYF. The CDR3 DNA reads TGTGCCAGCAGAATTAGCAGAGTAGCCAAAAACATTCAGTACTTC.